Listed below are T cell receptor beta chains from one sample, sequenced in a study of blood T cell repertoires in COVID-19. This table comes from immunoSEQ multiplex PCR, and its TCRdb copy is limited to in-frame clones, with some not included. The sample holds around 700,000 clones, about 87% seen once. Sample: peripheral blood. The receptors here all came from a woman aged 18-35 years with acute or convalescent COVID-19. Both conserved end residues are part of each CDR3. A D gene is named only where the DNA matches it firmly. The size entry is marked missing in some rows and otherwise reads once, few, many or a size class.

J | size | D | length | V | DNA | CDR3
TRBJ2-7 | - | TRBD2 | 15 | TRBV9 | TGTGCCAGCAGCGTCGGCGATCCGGGAGGCTACGAGCAGTACTTC | CASSVGDPGGYEQYF
TRBJ1-2 | - | - | 15 | TRBV6-5 | TGTGCCAGCAGTTACGATCGGACATTCGACTATGGCTACACCTTC | CASSYDRTFDYGYTF
TRBJ2-7 | - | - | 13 | TRBV6-5 | TGTGCCAGCAGTTACTCTAGACATGGCGAGCAGTACTTC | CASSYSRHGEQYF
TRBJ2-1 | - | TRBD1 | 15 | TRBV7-3 | TGTGCCAGCAGCTTAGGGACAGGGGGCAACAATGAGCAGTTCTTC | CASSLGTGGNNEQFF
TRBJ1-3 | - | TRBD1 | 16 | TRBV4-1 | TGCGCCAGCAGCCACGAACAGGGGGCGAGTGGAAACACCATATATTTT | CASSHEQGASGNTIYF
TRBJ1-4 | - | - | 17 | TRBV5-1 | TGCGCCAGCAGCTTAACAGGGTCTGGGGCAACTAATGAAAAACTGTTTTTT | CASSLTGSGATNEKLFF
TRBJ2-3 | - | TRBD2 | 17 | TRBV5-1 | TGCGCCAGCAGCTTGAACCTAGCGGGGGCTAGCACAGATACGCAGTATTTT | CASSLNLAGASTDTQYF
TRBJ1-1 | - | - | 14 | TRBV5-4 | TGTGCCAGCAGCTCAACAGAGATGAACACTGAAGCTTTCTTT | CASSSTEMNTEAFF
TRBJ1-3 | once | - | 17 | TRBV4-3 | TGCGCCAGCAGCCAAGATAGAGGGCTGTACTCTGGAAACACCATATATTTT | CASSQDRGLYSGNTIYF
TRBJ2-7 | - | TRBD1 | 13 | TRBV9 | TGTGCCAGCAGCGCCCGGACAGGGCGTGAGCAGTACTTC | CASSARTGREQYF
TRBJ2-1 | - | - | 15 | TRBV9 | TGTGCCAGCAGCGTGGAGCGAGGCGACTACTTAGGGCAGTTCTTC | CASSVERGDYLGQFF
TRBJ2-4 | - | - | 15 | TRBV28 | TGTGCCAGCATGGTGGGAGACCTAGCCAAAAACATTCAGTACTTC | CASMVGDLAKNIQYF
TRBJ2-2 | - | TRBD1 | 15 | TRBV6-5 | TGTGCCAGCAGCTGGGGACAGGGGGGGACCGGGGAGCTGTTTTTT | CASSWGQGGTGELFF
TRBJ2-7 | - | - | 16 | TRBV5-6 | TGTGCCAGCAGCTTCCGACAGGCGGGGGTTACCTACGAGCAGTACTTC | CASSFRQAGVTYEQYF
TRBJ2-2 | - | - | 14 | TRBV7-3 | TGTGCCAGCTCCGCGGGGGCGAGCACCGGGGAGCTGTTTTTT | CASSAGASTGELFF
TRBJ1-5 | - | - | 15 | TRBV15 | TGTGCCACCAGCAGGACAGAGTATAGCAATCAGCCCCAGCATTTT | CATSRTEYSNQPQHF
TRBJ1-4 | - | TRBD1 | 16 | TRBV10-3 | TGTGCCATCAGTGAGTCGAGGGGACAGGGGGCTGAAAAACTGTTTTTT | CAISESRGQGAEKLFF
TRBJ1-2 | once | - | 17 | TRBV4-2 | TGTGCCAGCAGCCAAGCTGATGACCCCGGGGGTCCGGATGGCTACACCTTC | CASSQADDPGGPDGYTF
TRBJ1-1 | - | - | 15 | TRBV5-1 | TGCGCCAGCAGCTTCAGAGGCGCTCAAAACACTGAAGCTTTCTTT | CASSFRGAQNTEAFF
TRBJ1-2 | once | - | 13 | TRBV29-1 | TGCAGCGTACCGAGCAGGGGAAACTATGGCTACACCTTC | CSVPSRGNYGYTF
TRBJ2-1 | - | - | 17 | TRBV4-3 | TGCGCCAGCAGCCAAGGAGGGGGGTCAGGGGGTTGGAATGAGCAGTTCTTC | CASSQGGGSGGWNEQFF
TRBJ1-4 | - | - | 16 | TRBV5-1 | TGCGCCAGCAGCTTGGGTCCGGGGTCAACTAATGAAAAACTGTTTTTT | CASSLGPGSTNEKLFF
TRBJ2-7 | - | - | 16 | TRBV27 | TGTGCCAGCAGTGATAGTTCGACAGTACCTTCCTACGAGCAGTACTTC | CASSDSSTVPSYEQYF
TRBJ1-2 | - | - | 13 | TRBV30 | TGTGCCTGGAGTTATGACAGGTCGGGTGGCTACACCTTC | CAWSYDRSGGYTF